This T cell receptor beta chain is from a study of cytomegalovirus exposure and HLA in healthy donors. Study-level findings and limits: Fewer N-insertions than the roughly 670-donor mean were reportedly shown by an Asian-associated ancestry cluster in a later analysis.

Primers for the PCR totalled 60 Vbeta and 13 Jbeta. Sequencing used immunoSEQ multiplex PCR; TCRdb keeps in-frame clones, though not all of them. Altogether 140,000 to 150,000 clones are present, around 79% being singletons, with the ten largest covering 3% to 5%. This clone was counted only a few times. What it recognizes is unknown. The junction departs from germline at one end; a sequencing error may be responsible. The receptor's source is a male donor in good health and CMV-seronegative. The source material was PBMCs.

The CDR3 region has the DNA TGTTCCAGCAGCACCCCTTTCGGACAGGGAGCCCCCGACGAGCAGTACTTC. Protein sequence: CSSSTPFGQGAPDEQYF. This chain links TRBV7-9 with TRBJ2-7, with 8 bases matching TRBD1. CDR3 length equals 17 residues. Germline V gene lookup returns CDR1 SEHNR and CDR2 FQNEAQ (reference sequence).